This is a list of T cell receptor beta chains from one sample in a study of T cell changes during pregnancy in multiple sclerosis. Produced via immunoSEQ multiplex PCR; TCRdb's table is partial and in-frame only. The table has around 24,000 clones, roughly 86% seen once. This sample comprised CD4+ T cells from peripheral blood mononuclear cells, obtained in the second trimester of pregnancy. Receptors originate from a female donor in good health, enrolled as a control in a pregnancy study. Each CDR3 is given with its conserved first and last residue. D genes are given only for firm matches. Size values are once, few and many counts, or a class for expanded clones, and some rows have none.

CDR3nt,CDR3aa,abundance,j_gene,v_gene,d_gene
TGTGCCAGCAGCGCTGGGGGACAGGGGACTGGCTACACCTTC,CASSAGGQGTGYTF,NA,TRBJ1-2,TRBV9,TRBD1
TGTGCCAGTAGTATACAGGGGTACAATCAGCCCCAGCATTTT,CASSIQGYNQPQHF,NA,TRBJ1-5,TRBV19,NA
TGCAGCGGAGCGACTAGCGGGAGAATCAATGAGCAGTTCTTC,CSGATSGRINEQFF,NA,TRBJ2-1,TRBV29-1,TRBD2
TGTGCCAGCAGCTGGGGACTAGTGGCTTCAGAGACCCAGTACTTC,CASSWGLVASETQYF,NA,TRBJ2-5,TRBV5-4,TRBD2
TGTGCCAGCAGCTTCGGAGGGTACCGGAACACTGAAGCTTTCTTT,CASSFGGYRNTEAFF,NA,TRBJ1-1,TRBV5-4,NA
TGTGCCAGCAGTGAATATGACCTAGGTTCACTCCTCCACTTT,CASSEYDLGSLLHF,NA,TRBJ1-6,TRBV25-1,NA
TGTGCCAGCAGCTTAGGACAGAAGAACACTGAAGCTTTCTTT,CASSLGQKNTEAFF,NA,TRBJ1-1,TRBV7-9,NA
TGTGCAGGGGGGGGACAGGGAACAGATACGCAGTATTTT,CAGGGQGTDTQYF,NA,TRBJ2-3,TRBV2,TRBD1
TGTGCCAGCAGTTTAATCGGCAATGAGCAGTTCTTC,CASSLIGNEQFF,NA,TRBJ2-1,TRBV27,NA
TGCGCCAGCAGCCAAGATGTTAGGGGGGGCACCGGGGAGCTGTTTTTT,CASSQDVRGGTGELFF,NA,TRBJ2-2,TRBV4-3,NA
TGTGCCAGCAGAGGCCCAGGGGGGATGAACACTGAAGCTTTCTTT,CASRGPGGMNTEAFF,NA,TRBJ1-1,TRBV7-9,TRBD1
TGTGCCAGCAGTTACGGAGGGGCAGTCAAAACGGATGAGCAGTTCTTC,CASSYGGAVKTDEQFF,NA,TRBJ2-1,TRBV6-5,NA
TGTGCCAGCACAACTAGCGGGGGGGCCGCGGATACGCAGTATTTT,CASTTSGGAADTQYF,NA,TRBJ2-3,TRBV5-4,TRBD2
TGTGCCAGCAGTGAAGCCACCCAAAAGACAGGGGGTTGGACAGATACGCAGTATTTT,CASSEATQKTGGWTDTQYF,NA,TRBJ2-3,TRBV6-1,TRBD1
TGTGCCAGCAGCTCACTAGCGCTTACCCAAGAGACCCAGTACTTC,CASSSLALTQETQYF,NA,TRBJ2-5,TRBV9,TRBD2
TGTGCCAGCAGCTTACTAGCGGGGCGCACAGATACGCAGTATTTT,CASSLLAGRTDTQYF,NA,TRBJ2-3,TRBV5-4,TRBD2
TGTGCCAGCAGCTATGGACATAAGAACACTGAAGCTTTCTTT,CASSYGHKNTEAFF,NA,TRBJ1-1,TRBV5-4,NA
TGTGCCAGCAGCTGGGAGTCCGGGACCGGGGAGCTGTTTTTT,CASSWESGTGELFF,NA,TRBJ2-2,TRBV9,NA
TGCGCCAGCAGCTCGCGCCTGACTAGCGGCACAGATACGCAGTATTTT,CASSSRLTSGTDTQYF,NA,TRBJ2-3,TRBV5-1,TRBD2
TGCGCCAGCAGCTTTTACGGGACAAGCTCTGGAAACACCATATATTTT,CASSFYGTSSGNTIYF,NA,TRBJ1-3,TRBV5-1,NA
TGTGCCAGCAGTTCCCCGGGACAGGGCCTCTACGAGCAGTACTTC,CASSSPGQGLYEQYF,NA,TRBJ2-7,TRBV6-6,TRBD1
TGTGCCATCAGTGTTTTGGGGGGAGATAATGAGCAGTTCTTC,CAISVLGGDNEQFF,NA,TRBJ2-1,TRBV10-3,NA
TGTGCCAGCACCCCTTTGGGACAGGGGAACGAAAAACTGTTTTTT,CASTPLGQGNEKLFF,NA,TRBJ1-4,TRBV7-9,TRBD1
TGTGCCGCCGTCGCTAGCGGGGCTAGCACAGATACGCAGTATTTT,CAAVASGASTDTQYF,NA,TRBJ2-3,TRBV10-3,TRBD2
TGCGCCAGCAGATGGACAGGGAACGCGAACACCGGGGAGCTGTTTTTT,CASRWTGNANTGELFF,once,TRBJ2-2,TRBV5-1,TRBD1
TGTGCCAGTAGTATATCGGCAGGGGAACATGGAAACACCATATATTTT,CASSISAGEHGNTIYF,NA,TRBJ1-3,TRBV19,NA
TGTGCCAGCAGCGTAGAACTAGCGGGAGGAACCGATACCTACGAGCAGTACTTC,CASSVELAGGTDTYEQYF,NA,TRBJ2-7,TRBV9,TRBD2
TGTGCCAGCAGCCGGACAGGGTCTGGAAACACCATATATTTT,CASSRTGSGNTIYF,NA,TRBJ1-3,TRBV27,TRBD1
TGTGCCAGCAGTGGACAGATCAATCAGCCCCAGCATTTT,CASSGQINQPQHF,NA,TRBJ1-5,TRBV27,NA
TGCGCCAGCAGCCAAGTATACCCTGGGACAGGAGAAGGCTACACCTTC,CASSQVYPGTGEGYTF,NA,TRBJ1-2,TRBV4-1,TRBD1
TGTGCCTGGAGTGTAGGGGCGGGAGTCGGTGAGCAGTTCTTC,CAWSVGAGVGEQFF,once,TRBJ2-1,TRBV30,TRBD2
TGTGCCAGCAGCAATGGACAAGTAGCCAAAAACATTCAGTACTTC,CASSNGQVAKNIQYF,NA,TRBJ2-4,TRBV7-2,NA
TGTGCCAGCAGCCAAGATGTGCGGGGGGGATACGAGCAGTACTTC,CASSQDVRGGYEQYF,few,TRBJ2-7,TRBV4-2,TRBD2
TGTGCCAGCAGCTTCAGGCGGGAGGGAGGCCTGGGACTCTACGAGCAGTACTTC,CASSFRREGGLGLYEQYF,NA,TRBJ2-7,TRBV11-2,TRBD2
TGCGCCAGCAGCTTGGAGACTGGGGAGCTGTTTTTT,CASSLETGELFF,NA,TRBJ2-2,TRBV5-1,NA
TGTGCCAGCTCACATCCGAAACAACCGAACACTGAAGCTTTCTTT,CASSHPKQPNTEAFF,NA,TRBJ1-1,TRBV18,NA
TGTGCCAGCAGCTCTTCTCCCCTATTCACAGATACGCAGTATTTT,CASSSSPLFTDTQYF,NA,TRBJ2-3,TRBV11-2,NA
TGTGCCAGCAGCACGATACAGGGGCCTCCCACAGATACGCAGTATTTT,CASSTIQGPPTDTQYF,NA,TRBJ2-3,TRBV7-9,TRBD1
TGTGCCAGCAGCTTAGTTGAGACTGAAGCTTTCTTT,CASSLVETEAFF,NA,TRBJ1-1,TRBV11-2,NA
TGTGCCACCAGCGCCCCCGGGGAATATGGCTACACCTTC,CATSAPGEYGYTF,NA,TRBJ1-2,TRBV15,NA
TGCGCCAGCAGCACGGGACTAGCGGGATCTACTTACAATGAGCAGTTCTTC,CASSTGLAGSTYNEQFF,once,TRBJ2-1,TRBV5-1,TRBD2
TGTGCCAGCAGTTACGGGACAGCATCCTACGAGCAGTACTTC,CASSYGTASYEQYF,once,TRBJ2-7,TRBV6-5,TRBD1
TGTGCCAGCAGTGACGGTGCAGGGGGCGGCCCGAACACTGAAGCTTTCTTT,CASSDGAGGGPNTEAFF,NA,TRBJ1-1,TRBV6-1,TRBD1
TGTGCCAGCAGGGGGGGGGACAGGGACCCCCAGAGGCTCTACGAGCAGTACTTC,CASRGGDRDPQRLYEQYF,NA,TRBJ2-7,TRBV28,TRBD1
TGTGCCAGCAGCTTGCAGGGAGGCTATGGCTACACCTTC,CASSLQGGYGYTF,once,TRBJ1-2,TRBV9,NA
TGTGCCAGCTCACCAGGGACAGGGAGCGGCTACACCTTC,CASSPGTGSGYTF,NA,TRBJ1-2,TRBV18,TRBD1
TGTGCCAGCAGCTTTGGAGTTGGCACCTACGAGCAGTACTTC,CASSFGVGTYEQYF,once,TRBJ2-7,TRBV11-2,NA
TGTGCCAGCAGATCACACGGGGGGGAGACCCAGTACTTC,CASRSHGGETQYF,NA,TRBJ2-5,TRBV28,TRBD2
TGTGCCAGCAGCCTAACGACAGGGGGCAAGGAGCAGTACTTC,CASSLTTGGKEQYF,once,TRBJ2-7,TRBV7-9,TRBD1
TGTGCCAGCAGCTCCATAAGCGGGGGGCCCCCTAGCACCGGGGAGCTGTTTTTT,CASSSISGGPPSTGELFF,NA,TRBJ2-2,TRBV11-3,TRBD2
TGTGCCAGCAGTGAAGTAGGGGGCGGCACTGAAGCTTTCTTT,CASSEVGGGTEAFF,medium-sized,TRBJ1-1,TRBV2,TRBD1
TGTGCCAGTACCCTCGTCGGGGCAGGGGCTAACTATGGCTACACCTTC,CASTLVGAGANYGYTF,NA,TRBJ1-2,TRBV19,NA
TGTGCCAGCAGCTTAGCCGGGGTGAACACTGAAGCTTTCTTT,CASSLAGVNTEAFF,NA,TRBJ1-1,TRBV7-8,NA
TGTGCCAGCATCCGTAGGGGTCAGCCCCAGCATTTT,CASIRRGQPQHF,once,TRBJ1-5,TRBV11-1,NA
TGTGCCAGCACTCTATACAATGAGCAGTTCTTC,CASTLYNEQFF,NA,TRBJ2-1,TRBV7-2,NA
TGTGCCAGCTCACCAGAACAGGGTGACTATGGCTACACCTTC,CASSPEQGDYGYTF,NA,TRBJ1-2,TRBV18,NA
TGTGCCAGCTCACCACCGCCAGGGCTGAACACTGAAGCTTTCTTT,CASSPPPGLNTEAFF,NA,TRBJ1-1,TRBV18,NA
TGTGCCAGCAGCCAAGGTCCTAGCTCTGGAAACACCATATATTTT,CASSQGPSSGNTIYF,NA,TRBJ1-3,TRBV4-2,NA
TGTGCCAGCAGCAAGGGCGGGGGAGGGGCCTCCTACAATGAGCAGTTCTTC,CASSKGGGGASYNEQFF,NA,TRBJ2-1,TRBV9,TRBD2